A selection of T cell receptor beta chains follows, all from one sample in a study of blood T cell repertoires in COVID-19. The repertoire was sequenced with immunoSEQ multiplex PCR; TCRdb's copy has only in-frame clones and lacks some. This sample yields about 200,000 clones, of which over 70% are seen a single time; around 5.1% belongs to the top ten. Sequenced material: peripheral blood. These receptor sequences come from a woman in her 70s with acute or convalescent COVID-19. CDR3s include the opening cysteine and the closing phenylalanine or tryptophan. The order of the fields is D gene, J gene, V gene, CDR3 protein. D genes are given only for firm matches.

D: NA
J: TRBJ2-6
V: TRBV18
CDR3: CASSPSTGANVLTF

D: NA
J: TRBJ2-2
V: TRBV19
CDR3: CACTIAARGTGELFF

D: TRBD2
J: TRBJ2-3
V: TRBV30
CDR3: CAWSLPLPAGVPDTQYF

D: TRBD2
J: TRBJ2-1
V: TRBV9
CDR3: CASSPLAGGNNEQFF

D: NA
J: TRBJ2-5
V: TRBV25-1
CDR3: CASSEIGREETQYF

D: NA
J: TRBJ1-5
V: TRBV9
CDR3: CASSVGPEGQPQHF

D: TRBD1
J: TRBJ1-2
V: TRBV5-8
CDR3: CASSLTDRGLYGYTF

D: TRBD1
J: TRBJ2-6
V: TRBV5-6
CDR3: CASSRDSSGANVLTF

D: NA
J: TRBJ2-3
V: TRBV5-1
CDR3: CASSSPDSTDTQYF

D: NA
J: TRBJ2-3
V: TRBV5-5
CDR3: CASSSQGTSTDTQYF

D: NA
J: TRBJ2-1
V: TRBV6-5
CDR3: CASRTGQNEQFF

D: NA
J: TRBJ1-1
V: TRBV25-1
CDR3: CASSSYRTNTEAFF

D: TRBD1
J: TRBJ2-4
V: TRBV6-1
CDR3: CASSWGTNRGNIQYF

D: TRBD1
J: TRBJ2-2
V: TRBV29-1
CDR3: CSVGTGVVPGELFF

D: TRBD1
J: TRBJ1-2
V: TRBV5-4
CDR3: CASSPAPGQDHGYTF

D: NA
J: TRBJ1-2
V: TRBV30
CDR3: CAWSPTGNYGYTF

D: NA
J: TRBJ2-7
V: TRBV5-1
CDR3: CASSSPPDYEQYF

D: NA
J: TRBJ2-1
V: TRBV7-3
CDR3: CASSLQGRGIGSYNEQFF

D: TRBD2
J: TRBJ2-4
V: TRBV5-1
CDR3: CASSSLAGGSPKNIQYF

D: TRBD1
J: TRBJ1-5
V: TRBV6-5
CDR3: CASSLGQVYQPQHF

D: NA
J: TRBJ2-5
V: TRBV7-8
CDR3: CASSSSGGRETQYF

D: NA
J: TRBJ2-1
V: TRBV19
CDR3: CASSTPQGPYNEQFF

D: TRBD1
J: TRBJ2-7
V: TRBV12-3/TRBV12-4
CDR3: CASSLGQGYEQYF

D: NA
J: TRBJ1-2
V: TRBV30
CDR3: CAWSRRGSLNYGYTF

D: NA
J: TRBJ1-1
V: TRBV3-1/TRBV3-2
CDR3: CASSHPPGDTEAFF

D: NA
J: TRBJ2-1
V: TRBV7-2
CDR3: CASSRPGEQFF

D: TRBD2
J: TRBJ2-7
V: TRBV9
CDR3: CASSATSGRGEQYF

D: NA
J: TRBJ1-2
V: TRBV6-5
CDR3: CASRRGSNYGYTF

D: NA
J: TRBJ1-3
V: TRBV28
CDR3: CATSLTTPGNTIYF

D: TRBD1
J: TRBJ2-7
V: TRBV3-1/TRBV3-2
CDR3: CASSQDNRGITYEQYF

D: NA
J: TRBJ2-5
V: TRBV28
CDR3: CASSLWAGKGETQYF

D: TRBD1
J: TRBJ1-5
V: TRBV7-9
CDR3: CASSASGTENQPQHF

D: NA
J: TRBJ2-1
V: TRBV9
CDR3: CASSVAGDVYNEQFF

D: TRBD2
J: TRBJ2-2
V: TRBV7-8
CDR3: CASSLRTSQNTGELFF

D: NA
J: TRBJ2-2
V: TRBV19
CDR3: CATPGQTEGGELFF

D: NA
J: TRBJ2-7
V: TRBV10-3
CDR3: CAIRMRDIAEQYF

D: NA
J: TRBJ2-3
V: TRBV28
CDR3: CASSSPGSGLTDTQYF

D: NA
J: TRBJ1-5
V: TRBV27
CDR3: CASSLSGNQPQHF

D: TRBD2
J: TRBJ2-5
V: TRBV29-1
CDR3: CSVGTSRETQYF

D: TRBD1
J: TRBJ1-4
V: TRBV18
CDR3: CASSPSLTGTGEKLFF

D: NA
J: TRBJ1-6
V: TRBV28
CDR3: CASRPSGLNSPLHF